This T cell receptor (beta chain) was sequenced for a study of tissue T cells after allogeneic stem cell transplantation. Time point here: mouse harvest day 7 after allogeneic transplant. Mouse grafts combined 10^7 T-cell-depleted bone marrow cells with 10^6 splenic CD5+ T cells. Tissues came from B6→BALB/c major-mismatch GVHD mice at day 7 or 14. Germline V gene data show CDR1 as LGHNA and CDR2 as YSYQKL. Trimming left V 0 bases short and J 7 bases short, with 6 bases between. The CDR3 is 13 residues long. This clone was seen only a few times. The germline and genes are mouse ones. The read halts 1 residue ahead of the CDR3 end, with the missing end drawn from the germline J gene. Measured with immunoSEQ multiplex PCR; TCRdb has only the in-frame clones, and not every one. The top ten clones hold 7.7% of a sample with about 7,200 clones, 45% to 50% of them seen once.

This receptor was obtained from a female BALB/c mouse given C57BL/6 T cells with graft-versus-host disease after an allogeneic hematopoietic cell transplant. V usage is TRBV2 and J usage is TRBJ1-4; D gene uncertain. The material sequenced was lymph node tissue. CDR3 sequence: CASSQERSERLFF. The DNA read from the CDR3 is TGTGCCAGCAGCCAAGAGAGGAGCGAAAGATTATTT.